The entry that follows covers one TCR beta chain sequence. The data originate from a study of blood T cell repertoires in COVID-19. V was trimmed by 3 bases and J by 3 bases, leaving 13 bases between them. The CDR3 runs to 15 residues. CDR1 is SGDLS and CDR2 is YYNGEE in the germline V gene. In the authors' methods: The authors estimated nucleated cell counts from reference gene primer amplification. Repertoires were generated with immunoSEQ multiplex PCR, while TCRdb's copy carries only in-frame clones and drops some. V, J and clone size are those of that table, while D and trimming were read from the DNA. The repertoire consists of about 280,000 clones, with roughly 85% occurring once and the leading ten covering more than 4.5%.

This receptor was taken from a man in his forties or fifties with active or convalescent COVID-19. The chain links TRBV9 to TRBJ2-1; TRBD2 might be the D (5 bases). The sequenced sample was peripheral blood. For the CDR3, the DNA is TGTGCCAGCAGCGCCAGCGGAGCCTACTACAATGAGCAGTTCTTC. Protein: CASSASGAYYNEQFF.